A selection of T cell receptor beta chains follows, all from one sample in a study of blood T cells in healthy people across ages. TCRdb itself ran the 5' RACE reads through MiXCR, one entry per CDR3 protein. The sample includes 630,000 or so distinct CDR3 sequences, approximately 30% of them seen just once. The sequenced sample consisted of blood. The receptors originated from a woman older than 75 in good health. CDR3s include the opening cysteine and the closing phenylalanine or tryptophan. Each record gives: J gene, clone size, V gene, CDR3 length, D gene, CDR3 DNA, CDR3 protein. The D gene is left open where the match is weak. Not every row has a clone size; where given, it reads once, few, many or a size class.

>TRBJ1-2|few|TRBV6-2/TRBV6-3|14|-
TGTGCCAGCAGGACGACCGGGTCCAACTATGGCTACACCTTC
CASRTTGSNYGYTF
>TRBJ2-4|many|TRBV4-3|14|-
TGCGCCAGCAGCCAAGATCATTACGGGAACATTCAGTACTTC
CASSQDHYGNIQYF
>TRBJ2-1|-|TRBV5-1|16|TRBD2
TGCGCCAGCAGCCCGGGCCGACTAGCGGGGGAGGATGAGCAGTTCTTC
CASSPGRLAGEDEQFF
>TRBJ2-7|-|TRBV7-2|14|TRBD1
TGTGCCAGCAGCTACCGGACAGGAAGCCACGAGCAGTACTTC
CASSYRTGSHEQYF
>TRBJ2-7|-|TRBV5-5|16|TRBD2
TGTGCCGGCAGCGCTGGACTAGCGGCCATCGGGAATGAGCAGTACTTC
CAGSAGLAAIGNEQYF
>TRBJ2-7|many|TRBV30|13|-
TGTGCCTGGAGTCCTAAAGGTCCCTACGAGCAGTACTTC
CAWSPKGPYEQYF
>TRBJ2-7|-|TRBV7-8|15|TRBD2
TGTGCCAGCAGCTTTGGACTAGCGGGAGCCTACGAGCAGTACTTC
CASSFGLAGAYEQYF
>TRBJ1-1|many|TRBV7-2|13|-
TGTGCCAGCAGCACAAGGGGGAGGACTGAAGCTTTCTTT
CASSTRGRTEAFF
>TRBJ2-3|-|TRBV7-2|16|TRBD2
TGTGCCAGCAGCATACTAGCGAGGGGTGGCACAGATACGCAGTATTTT
CASSILARGGTDTQYF
>TRBJ2-5|-|TRBV20-1|16|TRBD2
TGCAGTGCTAGTAGGCTAGCGGGGGGGAGGGGAGAGACCCAGTACTTC
CSASRLAGGRGETQYF
>TRBJ1-1|many|TRBV29-1|14|-
TGCAGCGTGCACCTCCCGAGACGCGGACCTGAAGCTTTCTTT
CSVHLPRRGPEAFF
>TRBJ2-7|many|TRBV20-1|13|-
TGCAGTGCTAGAGAAGGCAGCCCGCGGGAGCAGTACTTC
CSAREGSPREQYF
>TRBJ2-3|many|TRBV6-2/TRBV6-3|15|TRBD2
TGTGCCAGCACCCGTAGCGGGGTTTCTGCAGATACGCAGTATTTT
CASTRSGVSADTQYF
>TRBJ1-6|many|TRBV11-2|15|-
TGTGCCAGCAGCTTAAGGCAGGGGAAAAATTCACCCCTCCACTTT
CASSLRQGKNSPLHF
>TRBJ1-6|-|TRBV30|13|TRBD1
TGTGCCTTTCGCCGGGACAGAGGTTCACCCCTCCACTTT
CAFRRDRGSPLHF
>TRBJ1-6|few|TRBV2|15|TRBD1
TGTGCCAGCAGTTTGGGACAGTGGGCTAATTCACCCCTCCACTTT
CASSLGQWANSPLHF
>TRBJ2-3|many|TRBV18|11|-
TGTGCCAGCTCACCCTTACAGACGCAGTATTTT
CASSPLQTQYF
>TRBJ2-7|-|TRBV5-1|14|-
TGCGCCAGCAGCCCCGGGACAAACTCCTACGAGCAGTACTTC
CASSPGTNSYEQYF
>TRBJ2-7|many|TRBV20-1|14|-
TGCAGTGCGCCCCGTCCAGGATTAAACTACGAGCAGTACTTC
CSAPRPGLNYEQYF
>TRBJ2-6|once|TRBV15|18|TRBD1
TGTGCCACTGTTGACGGACAGGGCGGACTCTCTGGGGCCAACGTCCTGACTTTC
CATVDGQGGLSGANVLTF
>TRBJ2-7|many|TRBV5-1|13|TRBD2
TGTGCCAGCAGTTTAGAGGGAGGGTACGAGCAGTACTTC
CASSLEGGYEQYF
>TRBJ2-5|-|TRBV5-1|15|TRBD1
TGCGCCAGCAGCTTCATACAGGGGGGCCAAGAGACCCAGTACTTC
CASSFIQGGQETQYF
>TRBJ1-2|many|TRBV12-3/TRBV12-4|15|-
TGTGCCAGCAGTGGGGAGGCACTGCTGGGCTATGGCTACACCTTC
CASSGEALLGYGYTF
>TRBJ2-7|-|TRBV18|15|TRBD2
TGTGCCAGCTCACAGCGGGGGGAAGGAGGCTACGAGCAGTACTTC
CASSQRGEGGYEQYF
>TRBJ2-7|-|TRBV10-3|17|TRBD2
TGTGCCATCAGTCAAGGGGGGAGAATAGCGGGAGCCTACGAGCAGTACTTC
CAISQGGRIAGAYEQYF
>TRBJ2-1|many|TRBV11-2|15|TRBD2
TGTGCCAGCAGCCAAGGGACTAGCGGGGTGTATGAGCAGTTCTTC
CASSQGTSGVYEQFF
>TRBJ2-1|many|TRBV7-2|17|TRBD2
TGTGCCAGCAGCTTAGTGGGGACTAGCGGGGGCGGTGGGGAGCAGTTCTTC
CASSLVGTSGGGGEQFF
>TRBJ1-2|many|TRBV5-6|12|TRBD1
TGTGCCAGCAGCTTGGTCCAGGGGGACTACACCTTC
CASSLVQGDYTF
>TRBJ2-2|few|TRBV7-3|13|-
TGTGCCAGCAGCTTAAGACCGGCCGGGGAGCTGTTTTTT
CASSLRPAGELFF
>TRBJ2-1|many|TRBV7-2|12|-
TGTGCCAGCAGCCCGTCTCGCGATGAGCAGTTCTTC
CASSPSRDEQFF
>TRBJ2-1|many|TRBV20-1|15|TRBD2
TGCAGTGCTAGAGACCCTAGCGGGGGTATCAATGAGCAGTTCTTC
CSARDPSGGINEQFF
>TRBJ2-1|-|TRBV13|15|-
TGTGCCAGCAGCTTAGGGGGGGCTACAGGCAATGAGCAGTTCTTC
CASSLGGATGNEQFF
>TRBJ1-2|-|TRBV6-2/TRBV6-3|13|TRBD1
TGTGCCAGCAGCCGCGACAGGGGATGTGGCTACACCTTC
CASSRDRGCGYTF
>TRBJ2-7|many|TRBV7-9|20|TRBD1
TGTGCCAGCAGCTTAGTGAATAGGTGGACAGGGGCGTCAAACCCTTCCGAGCAGTACTTC
CASSLVNRWTGASNPSEQYF
>TRBJ1-5|many|TRBV20-1|15|-
TGCAGTGCTAGAGTCGGCGGGTACCGAGATCAGCCCCAGCATTTT
CSARVGGYRDQPQHF
>TRBJ1-5|many|TRBV3-1|12|TRBD1
TGTGCCAGCAGTCAGGGGGGTCAGCCCCAGCATTTT
CASSQGGQPQHF
>TRBJ1-6|-|TRBV7-2|15|TRBD1
TGTGCCAGCAGACCCCGGACAGGGGCTAATTCACCCCTCCACTTT
CASRPRTGANSPLHF
>TRBJ2-4|-|TRBV7-2|15|TRBD1
TGTGCCAGCAGCCGGGGACAGGGGCCATCGCGGGAGCAGTACTTC
CASSRGQGPSREQYF
>TRBJ2-5|-|TRBV3-1|14|-
TGTGCCAGCAGCCCCCTTATCAGCCGGGGTGAGCAGTACTTC
CASSPLISRGEQYF
>TRBJ2-5|many|TRBV7-6|13|-
TGTGCCAGCAGCTTAGTACCCCAAGAGACCCAGTACTTC
CASSLVPQETQYF
>TRBJ2-3|few|TRBV27|15|-
TGTGCCAGCAGTTATGTGGGCCGGGGCACAGATACGCAGTATTTT
CASSYVGRGTDTQYF
>TRBJ1-1|many|TRBV2|13|-
TGTGCCAGCAGCGTTAGTAGGGGCACTGAAGCTTTCTTT
CASSVSRGTEAFF
>TRBJ1-2|few|TRBV4-1|21|-
TGCGCCAGCAGCCAAGATCGCTCCACAGGAGCCGACCGCCCCTTCAACTATGGCTACACCTTC
CASSQDRSTGADRPFNYGYTF
>TRBJ1-4|many|TRBV20-1|14|-
TGCAGTGCCCCAACTGCGGGTATTGGAGAAAAACTGTTTTTT
CSAPTAGIGEKLFF
>TRBJ2-5|many|TRBV27|13|-
TGTGCCAGCAGTTTAGATCCAGTGAGTGAGCAGTACTTC
CASSLDPVSEQYF
>TRBJ2-1|-|TRBV19|14|-
TGTGCCAGTAGTTTTTTTGTCGGGGGTGATGAGCAGTTCTTC
CASSFFVGGDEQFF
>TRBJ1-1|-|TRBV10-3|14|TRBD1
TGTGCCATCAGTGAAGGCAGGGGGAGAAGTCGAGCTTTCTTT
CAISEGRGRSRAFF
>TRBJ2-7|many|TRBV5-1|14|-
TGCGCCAGCAGCTTGGGGACGGTCCATCCCGAGCAGTACTTC
CASSLGTVHPEQYF
>TRBJ1-6|-|TRBV9|13|-
TGTGCCAGCACGGCGGTCGTAGGGTCACCTCCCCACTTT
CASTAVVGSPPHF
>TRBJ1-1|many|TRBV5-1|15|TRBD1
TGCGCCAGCAGCCGTGGGGCAGGGGGTGTGGATGAAGCTTTCTTT
CASSRGAGGVDEAFF
>TRBJ1-1|-|TRBV7-2|15|-
TGTGCCGGCAGTTTAGCGCGGTTAGGGAACACTGAAGCTTTCTTT
CAGSLARLGNTEAFF
>TRBJ2-2|many|TRBV7-2|15|-
TGTGCCAGCAGCTTAGGTCCGGCCTACACCGGGGAGCTGTTTTTT
CASSLGPAYTGELFF
>TRBJ1-4|few|TRBV24-1|16|TRBD1
TGTGCCACCAGTGATTCAACGGACAGGTTAAATGAAAAACTGTTTTTT
CATSDSTDRLNEKLFF
>TRBJ2-1|many|TRBV9|13|-
TGTGCCAGCAGCGTTACTTCGGGTGCTGAGCAGTTCTTC
CASSVTSGAEQFF
>TRBJ2-5|-|TRBV7-3|16|-
TGTGCCAGCAGCTTCCCCCTGGGGGCTTTGCAAGAGACCCAGTACTTC
CASSFPLGALQETQYF
>TRBJ2-1|many|TRBV5-1|15|-
TGCGCCAGCAGCTTGGGGGTTCAAGGCTACAATGAGCAGTTCTTC
CASSLGVQGYNEQFF
>TRBJ1-1|many|TRBV24-1|13|-
TGTGCCACCTCACGAACAGGGAACACTGAAGCTTTCTTT
CATSRTGNTEAFF